Presented here are 13 T cell receptor beta chains from one specimen sequenced in a study of blood T cell repertoires in COVID-19. Sequencing was performed with immunoSEQ multiplex PCR; in TCRdb, only in-frame clones are kept and a portion is missing. The table has a few hundred thousand clones, 89% seen once. The sequenced sample was peripheral blood. These receptors were taken from a woman in her fifties or sixties with COVID-19, enrolled during active disease.

The rearrangement joins TRBV5-6 to TRBJ2-7, with 9 bases matching TRBD1. The CDR3 consists of 15 residues. The V gene end was trimmed by 5 bases and the J gene end by 5 bases; junction bases not matched to a gene: 11. Germline CDR1 SGHDT, CDR2 YYEEEE. In nucleotides, the CDR3 is TGTGCCAGCAGGCAGTCTCACAGGGGGCAGCACGAGCAGTACTTC. As protein: CASRQSHRGQHEQYF.

The chain couples TRBV2 to TRBJ1-2, with TRBD1 matching 10 bases. CDR3 length: 14 residues. Germline V gene sequence: CDR1 SNHLY, CDR2 FYNNEI. Trimming took 6 bases from V and 6 from J; bases not matched to a gene: 7. CDR3 amino acids: CASRGDRGTDGYTF. CDR3 DNA sequence: TGTGCCAGCAGAGGGGACAGGGGCACCGATGGCTACACCTTC. Variable domain in full (rest from reference TRBV2 and TRBJ1-2): EPEVTQTPSHQVTQMGQEVILRCVPISNHLYFYWYRQILGQKVEFLVSFYNNEISEKSEIFDDQFSVERPDGSNFTLKIRSTKLEDSAMYFCASRGDRGTDGYTFGSGTRLTVV.

The genes are TRBV14 and TRBJ2-5; D is possibly TRBD2 (5 bases). With 1 base removed from V and 10 bases from J, the gap between germline ends came to 7 bases. Germline V gene sequence: CDR1 SGHDN, CDR2 FVKESK. The CDR3 has 11 residues. The DNA of the CDR3 is TGTGCCAGCAGCCAAGCCGGGGTCCAGTACTTC. It specifies CASSQAGVQYF.

The rearrangement uses TRBV28 and TRBJ1-6; D gene uncertain. Trimming took 1 base from V and 3 from J, leaving 4 bases between them. The CDR3 is 14 amino acids. Germline CDR1 is MDHEN and CDR2 is SYDVKM. The DNA for the CDR3 is TGTGCCAGCAGTTTATCTAGCTATAATTCACCCCTCCACTTT. It encodes CASSLSSYNSPLHF.

The rearrangement uses TRBV7-3 and TRBJ2-1, with 8 bases aligning to TRBD2. CDR1 SGHTA and CDR2 FQGTGA come from the germline V gene. The junction had 5 bases not matched to a gene; V was cut back by 5 bases and J by 5 bases. The CDR3 is made up of 14 amino acids. The CDR3 sequence: CASSTRGGNNEQFF. DNA for the CDR3: TGTGCCAGCAGCACTCGGGGGGGCAACAATGAGCAGTTCTTC.

This chain joins TRBV27 and TRBJ2-6; D is possibly TRBD1 (6 bases). Trimming stripped 4 bases from V and 0 bases from J, with 19 bases between. The CDR3 runs to 19 residues. Germline V CDR1 and CDR2: MNHEY, SMNVEV (reference sequence). The CDR3 coding sequence is TGTGCCAGCAGTTCCTACAAGAACAGGGCGATCTCTGGGGCCAACGTCCTGACTTTC. It codes for CASSSYKNRAISGANVLTF.

This rearrangement joins TRBV7-9 to TRBJ2-4; possibly TRBD1 for D (5 bases). CDR1 is SEHNR, CDR2 FQNEAQ, per germline (reference sequence). The V end lost 5 bases, the J end lost 3 bases, and 8 bases lay between the germline ends. This CDR3 has 13 residues. The DNA of the CDR3 is TGTGCCAGCAGCCTTACAGGCAAAAACATTCAGTACTTC. It encodes CASSLTGKNIQYF.

The chain links TRBV3-1 (or the pseudogene TRBV3-2) to TRBJ1-1, with 7 bases that match TRBD1. V dropped 4 bases and J dropped 0; count of bases not matched to a gene: 5. The CDR3 extends over 15 amino acids. Germline V gives CDR1 LGHDT, CDR2 YNNKEL (reference sequence). CDR3 amino acids: CASSRDRRMNTEAFF. CDR3 in DNA: TGTGCCAGCAGCCGGGACAGAAGAATGAACACTGAAGCTTTCTTT.

This chain links TRBV28 with TRBJ1-5; possible D gene TRBD1, 5 bases. Trimming shortened V by 5 bases and J by 0 bases, and 14 bases separated the two germline ends. The CDR3 is made up of 16 amino acids. From germline, CDR1 is MDHEN and CDR2 SYDVKM. CDR3 in amino acids: CASSPSLGVSNQPQHF. Here the CDR3 DNA reads TGTGCCAGCAGTCCGTCCCTAGGGGTTAGCAATCAGCCCCAGCATTTT.

The V call is TRBV6-5, the J call TRBJ1-1; a possible D gene is TRBD1 (6 bases). Germline CDR1 reads MNHEY; CDR2 reads SVGAGI. The V gene lost 6 bases and the J gene lost 5 bases, with 19 bases spanning the gap. The CDR3 contains 15 residues. The CDR3 loop reads CASRGADSTRTEAFF. Here the CDR3 DNA reads TGTGCCAGCAGGGGGGCGGACAGCACGAGGACTGAAGCTTTCTTT.

This chain joins TRBV19 and TRBJ1-5; 9 bases fit TRBD1. The CDR3 has 16 amino acids. Losses at the gene ends were 5 bases for V and 7 bases for J; bases not matched to a gene: 12. The V gene's germline CDR1 is LNHDA and CDR2 SQIVND (reference sequence). CDR3 DNA: TGTGCCAGTAGTCCGCACACCGGGACAGGGAGCCAGCCCCAGCATTTT. Its translation is CASSPHTGTGSQPQHF.

This chain joins TRBV29-1 and TRBJ2-3; 9 bases agree with TRBD2. Trimming cost V 4 bases and J 0 bases; bases outside gene matches: 2. Germline V CDR1 and CDR2: SQVTM, ANQGSEA. The CDR3 length is 14 residues. In DNA form, the CDR3 reads TGCAGCGTTGTACTAGCGGGTAGCACAGATACGCAGTATTTT. Its protein is CSVVLAGSTDTQYF.

The V gene is TRBV5-1, the J gene TRBJ1-1, with 9 bases lining up with TRBD1. Unmatched junction bases numbered 1, after V lost 4 bases and J lost 0 bases. The CDR3 loop spans 14 amino acids. Germline CDR1 is SGHRS and CDR2 is YFSETQ. CDR3 sequence: CASSRQGVNTEAFF. CDR3 sequence (DNA): TGCGCCAGCAGCCGACAGGGGGTGAACACTGAAGCTTTCTTT.